The present T cell receptor beta chain was sequenced within a study of OX40 agonist ivuxolimab in advanced cancers. Overall study context: At under 85% male, the cohort had a mean age of about 60 years, ranging from about 23 to 79.

Overall study findings and caveats: The study observed clonal expansion of CD4+ and CD8+ blood T cells by week 6 at 0.1 to 3.0 mg/kg.

Concerning this clone: Its antigen is not identified.

This CDR3 comprises 13 residues. Trimming took 5 bases from V and 8 from J; bases not matched to a gene: 8. Germline CDR1 and CDR2: SGHAT and FQNNGV. Sequenced by immunoSEQ multiplex PCR; TCRdb stores in-frame clones only, minus some. The sample has some 97,000 clones; 89% are singletons. This sequence joins TRBV11-2 and TRBJ1-2, with 7 bases fitting TRBD1. The sample was CD4+ or CD8+ T cells sorted from blood, taken in a trial of the OX40 agonist ivuxolimab. The source of this sequence is an adult with an advanced solid tumor such as melanoma, head and neck, liver or kidney cancer. CDR3 region: CASSARQGDGYTF. The CDR3 nucleotides read TGTGCCAGCAGCGCTCGACAGGGAGACGGCTACACCTTC.